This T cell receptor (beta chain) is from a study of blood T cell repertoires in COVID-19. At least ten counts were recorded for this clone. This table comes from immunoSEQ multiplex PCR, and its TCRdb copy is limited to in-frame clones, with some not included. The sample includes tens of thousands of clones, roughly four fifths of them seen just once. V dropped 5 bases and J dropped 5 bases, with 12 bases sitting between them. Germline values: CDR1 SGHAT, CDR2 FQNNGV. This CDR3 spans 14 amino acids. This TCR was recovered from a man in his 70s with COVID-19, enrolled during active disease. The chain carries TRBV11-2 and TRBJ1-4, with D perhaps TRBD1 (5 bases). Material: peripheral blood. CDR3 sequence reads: CASSLGGRNEKLFF. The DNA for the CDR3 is TGTGCCAGCAGCCTTGGGGGGAGAAATGAAAAACTGTTTTTT.